Included here is one T cell receptor (beta chain) sequence, with context. The repertoire was sequenced with immunoSEQ multiplex PCR; TCRdb's copy has only in-frame clones and lacks some. The data contain around 60,000 clones, about 80% of them seen just once; the ten biggest clones take up about 10%. Germline CDR1 MGHRA, CDR2 YSYEKL. This CDR3 comprises 16 residues. The ends lost 3 bases at V and 5 bases at J; junction bases unmatched: 10. This specimen belongs to a study of blood T cell repertoires in COVID-19. The sequence was obtained from a man aged 45 to 65 with COVID-19, enrolled during active disease. Specimen: peripheral blood. The chain recombines TRBV4-1 with TRBJ2-1; 7 bases agree with TRBD1. The CDR3, as DNA: TGCGCCAGCAGCCAGGAAACCCGGACAGGAGACAATGAGCAGTTCTTC. Translated, it gives CASSQETRTGDNEQFF.